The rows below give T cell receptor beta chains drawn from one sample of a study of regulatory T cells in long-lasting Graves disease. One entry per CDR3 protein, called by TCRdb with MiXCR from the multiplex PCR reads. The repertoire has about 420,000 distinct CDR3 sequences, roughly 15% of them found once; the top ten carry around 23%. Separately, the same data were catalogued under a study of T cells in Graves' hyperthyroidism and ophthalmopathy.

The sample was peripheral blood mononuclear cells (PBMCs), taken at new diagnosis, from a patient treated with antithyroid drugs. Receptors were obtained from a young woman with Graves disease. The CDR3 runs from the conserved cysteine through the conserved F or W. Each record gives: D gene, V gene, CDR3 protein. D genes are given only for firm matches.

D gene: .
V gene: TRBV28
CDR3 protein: CASSTKSQHF

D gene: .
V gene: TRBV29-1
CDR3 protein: CSVGPAGVTEAFF

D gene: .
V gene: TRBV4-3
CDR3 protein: CASSQENGGRTEAFF

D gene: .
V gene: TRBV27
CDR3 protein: CAGRRDIGVEGGPTDTQYF

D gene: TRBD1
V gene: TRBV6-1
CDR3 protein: CASRYDRGHFYEQYF

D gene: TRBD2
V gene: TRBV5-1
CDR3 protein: CASSLETSGRGNEQFF

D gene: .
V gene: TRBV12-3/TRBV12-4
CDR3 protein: CASSLGAGEVQTQYF

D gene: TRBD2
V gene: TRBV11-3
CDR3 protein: CASSLDRGLASQETQYF

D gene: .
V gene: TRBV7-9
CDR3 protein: CASSLEENQETQYF

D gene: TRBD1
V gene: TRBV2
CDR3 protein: CASSEVDRGYEQYF